This passage covers 13 T cell receptor beta chains from one sample sequenced in a study of blood T cell repertoires in COVID-19. Assay: immunoSEQ multiplex PCR; the TCRdb copy retains only in-frame clones and omits some. The data hold 70,000 or so clones, with 85% to 90% observed a single time. Sequencing was performed on peripheral blood. All receptors derive from a human donor in a cohort sampled during active COVID-19.

The chain uses TRBV3-1 (or the pseudogene TRBV3-2) and TRBJ2-1, with TRBD2 matching 14 bases. After removal of 3 bases from V and 2 bases from J, the junction contained 12 bases not matched to a gene. Germline loops: CDR1 LGHDT, CDR2 YNNKEL (reference sequence). The CDR3 runs to 20 residues. This CDR3 is CASSHLAHQTSGRAYNEQFF. CDR3 nucleotides: TGTGCCAGCAGCCACCTGGCCCACCAGACTAGCGGGAGGGCCTACAATGAGCAGTTCTTC.

V and J are TRBV14 and TRBJ1-6; 7 bases map to TRBD1. V was pared by 1 base and J by 4 bases, with 1 base of the junction left unmatched. Germline V CDR1 and CDR2: SGHDN, FVKESK. The CDR3 has 15 residues. CDR3 amino acids: CASSQGDRYNSPLHF. CDR3 DNA: TGTGCCAGCAGCCAAGGGGACAGATATAATTCACCCCTCCACTTT.

The rearrangement uses TRBV20-1 and TRBJ2-5, with 7 positions matching TRBD2. Germline V lookup: CDR1 DFQATT, CDR2 SNEGSKA (reference sequence). The CDR3 extends over 11 amino acids. The V and J ends lost 5 bases and 4 bases, in that order; junction bases with no gene match: 1. The CDR3 coding sequence is TGCAGTGCTGGGGGGGTAGAGACCCAGTACTTC. Protein product: CSAGGVETQYF.

The gene calls are TRBV6-5 and TRBJ2-5, with D tentatively TRBD1 (6 bases). CDR1 is MNHEY, CDR2 SVGAGI, per germline. The V end was cut by 0 bases, the J end by 2 bases, with 13 bases between. The CDR3 spans 16 residues. The CDR3 bases are TGTGCCAGCAGTTACTCCTGGGGGCTAACACAAGAGACCCAGTACTTC. It translates to CASSYSWGLTQETQYF.

V usage is TRBV7-2 and J usage is TRBJ1-5, with 8 bases aligning to TRBD1. This CDR3 spans 13 amino acids. The trim removed 4 bases at V and 6 bases at J, leaving 2 bases unmatched. The germline V gene has CDR1 SGHTA and CDR2 FQGNSA. This CDR3 is CASSSDRVQPQHF. Here the CDR3 DNA reads TGTGCCAGCAGCTCGGACAGGGTTCAGCCCCAGCATTTT. Filled out from reference TRBV7-2 and TRBJ1-5, the complete variable domain reads GAGVSQSPSNKVTEKGKDVELRCDPISGHTALYWYRQSLGQGLEFLIYFQGNSAPDKSGLPSDRFSAERTGGSVSTLTIQRTQQEDSAVYLCASSSDRVQPQHFGDGTRLSIL.

This chain uses TRBV19 with TRBJ2-3; TRBD1 matches at 8 bases. Germline CDR1 LNHDA, CDR2 SQIVND (reference sequence). With 10 bases clipped from V and 0 bases from J, the junction kept 6 bases outside the gene matches. The CDR3 has 14 residues. The CDR3: CATRQGYSTDTQYF. CDR3 DNA sequence: TGTGCCACAAGACAGGGGTATAGCACAGATACGCAGTATTTT.

This chain joins TRBV19 and TRBJ2-1, with TRBD2 identical over 11 bases. The CDR3 length is 17 residues. V shed 1 base, J shed 5 bases, and the junction held 7 bases outside the gene matches. Germline V lookup: CDR1 LNHDA, CDR2 SQIVND (reference sequence). In DNA, the CDR3 is TGTGCCAGTAGTATAGTATTTCAACTAGCGGGGGACAATGAGCAGTTCTTC. As protein: CASSIVFQLAGDNEQFF.

The chain uses TRBV5-4 and TRBJ2-5, with 10 bases fitting TRBD1. V shed 9 bases, J shed 5 bases, and the junction held 7 bases outside the gene matches. This CDR3 has 13 amino acids. The germline gives CDR1 SGHNT, CDR2 YYREEE (reference sequence). CDR3 DNA sequence: TGTGCCAACTCCCGGGGACAGGGGGAGACCCAGTACTTC. This codes for CANSRGQGETQYF.

The V and J genes are TRBV4-2 and TRBJ2-5; TRBD2 matches at 7 bases. The ends lost 3 bases at V and 5 bases at J; junction bases unmatched: 9. This CDR3 region has 15 residues. The germline gives CDR1 LGHNA, CDR2 YNFKEQ. CDR3 residues: CASSQDGLVMETQYF. CDR3 coding DNA: TGTGCCAGCAGCCAGGACGGACTAGTCATGGAGACCCAGTACTTC.

CDR3 amino acids: CASSLRGTGYNSPLHF. The CDR3 bases are TGTGCCAGCAGTTTAAGGGGGACAGGCTATAATTCACCCCTCCACTTT. The gene calls are TRBV27 and TRBJ1-6, with 8 bases fitting TRBD1. The CDR3 is made up of 16 amino acids. The J segment lost 3 bases and the V segment lost 2 bases, leaving 3 bases of the junction unmatched. CDR1 and CDR2 from the germline V gene are MNHEY and SMNVEV (reference sequence).

The chain links TRBV5-8 to TRBJ2-7; 9 bases agree with TRBD2. Germline CDR1 SGHTS, CDR2 YDEGEE. CDR3 length: 12 amino acids. The J segment lost 12 bases and the V segment lost 2 bases, leaving 6 bases of the junction unmatched. CDR3: CASSFIAGVLYV. CDR3 nucleotides: TGTGCCAGCAGCTTTATAGCGGGAGTACTGTACGTC.

The chain combines TRBV29-1 with TRBJ2-5; tentative D call: TRBD2 (5 bases). The CDR3 sequence is 12 residues long. Germline assignment: CDR1 SQVTM and CDR2 ANQGSEA. V was clipped by 4 bases and J by 5 bases, with 11 bases between them. The CDR3 DNA sequence: TGCAGCGTTGGGACTCCGGGGGAGACCCAGTACTTC. Translated: CSVGTPGETQYF.

The chain couples TRBV5-1 to TRBJ2-5, with a possible D match to TRBD2 (6 bases). V lost 4 bases, J lost 3 bases, and 10 bases lay in between. This CDR3 is built from 13 residues. Germline assignment: CDR1 SGHRS and CDR2 YFSETQ. Written as DNA, the CDR3 is TGCGCCAGCAGCCCTAGCGCCGAAGAGACCCAGTACTTC. Its protein product is CASSPSAEETQYF.